This T cell receptor (beta chain) was identified during a study of blood T cell repertoires in COVID-19. At the level of the study: Material from acute and convalescent COVID-19 was sourced from the United States, Italy and Spain.

A few counts support this clone. How the authors handled the data: Reference gene primers were amplified, and this amplification served to estimate nucleated cell counts. The assay was immunoSEQ multiplex PCR, and TCRdb's table has in-frame clones only and misses some. V and J calls and clone size come straight from that table; D and trimming were deduced from the DNA. Of approximately 300,000 clones listed, 85% to 90% were seen once; the top ten hold 11%. CDR1 and CDR2 (germline): KGHDR, SFDVKD. With V trimmed by 9 bases and J by 4 bases, 9 bases remained unmatched. The CDR3 is made up of 15 amino acids.

This TCR was sampled from a woman in her 30s with COVID-19, enrolled during active disease. The sample was peripheral blood. The chain uses TRBV24-1 and TRBJ2-2, with 8 bases lining up with TRBD1. The CDR3, as DNA: TGTGCCACCCGCTCGGGACAGGCCACCACCGGGGAGCTGTTTTTT. It translates to CATRSGQATTGELFF.